This is a list of T cell receptor beta chains from one sample in a study of blood T cell repertoires in COVID-19. TCRdb's table, derived via immunoSEQ multiplex PCR, lists solely in-frame clones and lacks some. The sample has about 20,000 clones; 75% to 85% are singletons. Sequenced material: peripheral blood. The receptors were gathered from a man aged 80 or over with acute or convalescent COVID-19. The CDR3 runs from the conserved cysteine through the conserved F or W. D genes are given only for firm matches. Only some rows state a clone size, as once, few, many or a class for expanded clones.

CDR3 length: 15
clone size: -
V gene: TRBV9
D gene: TRBD1
J gene: TRBJ2-3
CDR3 DNA: TGTGCCAGCAGCGTAGGGACAGGGAGCACAGATACGCAGTATTTT
CDR3 protein: CASSVGTGSTDTQYF

CDR3 length: 16
clone size: -
V gene: TRBV28
D gene: -
J gene: TRBJ1-1
CDR3 DNA: TGTGCCAGCAGCCCTGGGGGAGGGGGTTGGGACACTGAAGCTTTCTTT
CDR3 protein: CASSPGGGGWDTEAFF

CDR3 length: 14
clone size: -
V gene: TRBV9
D gene: TRBD1
J gene: TRBJ2-1
CDR3 DNA: TGTGCCAGCAGCTTATGGACAGGGAATAATGAGCAGTTCTTC
CDR3 protein: CASSLWTGNNEQFF

CDR3 length: 15
clone size: -
V gene: TRBV5-1
D gene: TRBD2
J gene: TRBJ2-3
CDR3 DNA: TGCGCCAGCAGCTTGGTGGGGGGGATTTCAGATACGCAGTATTTT
CDR3 protein: CASSLVGGISDTQYF

CDR3 length: 14
clone size: -
V gene: TRBV9
D gene: TRBD1
J gene: TRBJ2-7
CDR3 DNA: TGTGCCAGCAGCGTCCAAGACAGGGGGTACGAGCAGTACTTC
CDR3 protein: CASSVQDRGYEQYF

CDR3 length: 21
clone size: once
V gene: TRBV7-8
D gene: TRBD2
J gene: TRBJ2-7
CDR3 DNA: TGTGCCAGCAGCTTCAAAAGCTGGGGACTAGCGGGAAAACTTACCTCCTACGAGCAGTACTTC
CDR3 protein: CASSFKSWGLAGKLTSYEQYF

CDR3 length: 15
clone size: once
V gene: TRBV6-6
D gene: TRBD1
J gene: TRBJ2-1
CDR3 DNA: TGTGCCAGCAGTATAGGGGGCCTTTCCTACAATGAGCAGTTCTTC
CDR3 protein: CASSIGGLSYNEQFF

CDR3 length: 17
clone size: -
V gene: TRBV19
D gene: -
J gene: TRBJ2-3
CDR3 DNA: TGTGCCAGTAGTCGTACCATGGCTAGCGCCAGCACAGATACGCAGTATTTT
CDR3 protein: CASSRTMASASTDTQYF

CDR3 length: 17
clone size: -
V gene: TRBV5-1
D gene: TRBD2
J gene: TRBJ2-3
CDR3 DNA: TGCGCCAGCACTGGGGAGGGACTAGCGGGACCCACAGATACGCAGTATTTT
CDR3 protein: CASTGEGLAGPTDTQYF

CDR3 length: 17
clone size: -
V gene: TRBV4-1
D gene: TRBD1
J gene: TRBJ2-7
CDR3 DNA: TGCGCCAGCAGCCAAGACGTGACAGGGGGCCTCTTACGCGAGCAGTACTTC
CDR3 protein: CASSQDVTGGLLREQYF

CDR3 length: 14
clone size: -
V gene: TRBV4-3
D gene: -
J gene: TRBJ2-7
CDR3 DNA: TGCGCCAGCAGCCAAGACAGGACAAGTCACGAGCAGTACTTC
CDR3 protein: CASSQDRTSHEQYF

CDR3 length: 17
clone size: -
V gene: TRBV5-1
D gene: -
J gene: TRBJ1-1
CDR3 DNA: TGCGCCAGCAGCTTCAACCCCGCTGGTAGTCAGAACACTGAAGCTTTCTTT
CDR3 protein: CASSFNPAGSQNTEAFF

CDR3 length: 16
clone size: -
V gene: TRBV27
D gene: TRBD2
J gene: TRBJ2-2
CDR3 DNA: TGTGCCAGCAGCTGGCGGCGGGGGACGAACACCGGGGAGCTGTTTTTT
CDR3 protein: CASSWRRGTNTGELFF

CDR3 length: 14
clone size: -
V gene: TRBV5-8
D gene: TRBD2
J gene: TRBJ2-1
CDR3 DNA: TGTGCCAGCAGTAGGACTAGCGGATACAATGAGCAGTTCTTC
CDR3 protein: CASSRTSGYNEQFF

CDR3 length: 18
clone size: -
V gene: TRBV5-6
D gene: TRBD2
J gene: TRBJ2-1
CDR3 DNA: TGTGCCAGCAGCTTGGTGGCGGGAGGGCCCGGCTCCTACAATGAGCAGTTCTTC
CDR3 protein: CASSLVAGGPGSYNEQFF

CDR3 length: 19
clone size: -
V gene: TRBV28
D gene: TRBD2
J gene: TRBJ2-1
CDR3 DNA: TGTGCCAGCAGCCTCGGACTAGCGGGAGGAGACGGGTGGGGCAATGAGCAGTTCTTC
CDR3 protein: CASSLGLAGGDGWGNEQFF

CDR3 length: 16
clone size: -
V gene: TRBV7-2
D gene: -
J gene: TRBJ1-5
CDR3 DNA: TGTGCCAGCAGCCCGGGAGTGGGGCGCTTAATACAGCCCCAGCATTTT
CDR3 protein: CASSPGVGRLIQPQHF

CDR3 length: 14
clone size: -
V gene: TRBV24-1
D gene: -
J gene: TRBJ2-2
CDR3 DNA: TGTGCCACCAGTCGGGGGGCGCACACCGGGGAGCTGTTTTTT
CDR3 protein: CATSRGAHTGELFF

CDR3 length: 12
clone size: few
V gene: TRBV12-3/TRBV12-4
D gene: -
J gene: TRBJ1-1
CDR3 DNA: TGTGCCAGCAGTTTGGGGGGGCTGCTGGCTTTCTTT
CDR3 protein: CASSLGGLLAFF

CDR3 length: 14
clone size: once
V gene: TRBV19
D gene: -
J gene: TRBJ1-2
CDR3 DNA: TGTGCCAGTAGTCCCCAACAGGGCTCCTATGGCTACACCTTC
CDR3 protein: CASSPQQGSYGYTF

CDR3 length: 16
clone size: -
V gene: TRBV5-1
D gene: TRBD1
J gene: TRBJ2-2
CDR3 DNA: TGCGCCAGCAGAAGACAGACAGGGTCCGACACCGGGGAGCTGTTTTTT
CDR3 protein: CASRRQTGSDTGELFF

CDR3 length: 18
clone size: -
V gene: TRBV5-6
D gene: TRBD1
J gene: TRBJ2-2
CDR3 DNA: TGTGCCAGCAGCTTGGCCCTCTTCTACAGGGGCCCCTCCGGGGAGCTGTTTTTT
CDR3 protein: CASSLALFYRGPSGELFF

CDR3 length: 14
clone size: -
V gene: TRBV29-1
D gene: TRBD1
J gene: TRBJ2-1
CDR3 DNA: TGCAGCGTTGCTCGTGGGACAGCCTACAATGAGCAGTTCTTC
CDR3 protein: CSVARGTAYNEQFF

CDR3 length: 13
clone size: -
V gene: TRBV7-2
D gene: TRBD2
J gene: TRBJ2-1
CDR3 DNA: TGTGCCAGCAGCTTAGGGGGGGGCAATGAGCAGTTCTTC
CDR3 protein: CASSLGGGNEQFF

CDR3 length: 13
clone size: -
V gene: TRBV7-8
D gene: -
J gene: TRBJ1-1
CDR3 DNA: TGTGCCAGCAGCCTACAGCCATACACTGAAGCTTTCTTT
CDR3 protein: CASSLQPYTEAFF

CDR3 length: 15
clone size: few
V gene: TRBV5-1
D gene: TRBD2
J gene: TRBJ2-3
CDR3 DNA: TGCGCCAGCAGTTACGGGACTAGCGGAGGGGATACGCAGTATTTT
CDR3 protein: CASSYGTSGGDTQYF

CDR3 length: 14
clone size: once
V gene: TRBV7-8
D gene: -
J gene: TRBJ2-3
CDR3 DNA: TGTGCCAGCAGCTTCGTTTCCAGCACAGATACGCAGTATTTT
CDR3 protein: CASSFVSSTDTQYF

CDR3 length: 15
clone size: -
V gene: TRBV20-1
D gene: TRBD1
J gene: TRBJ1-4
CDR3 DNA: TGCAGTGCTAGTCGAACGCCCGGGACAGGCGAAAAACTGTTTTTT
CDR3 protein: CSASRTPGTGEKLFF

CDR3 length: 15
clone size: -
V gene: TRBV2
D gene: TRBD2
J gene: TRBJ2-3
CDR3 DNA: TGTGCCAGCAGTAGCGGGAGGACTAGCACAGATACGCAGTATTTT
CDR3 protein: CASSSGRTSTDTQYF

CDR3 length: 12
clone size: -
V gene: TRBV6-4
D gene: -
J gene: TRBJ2-2
CDR3 DNA: TGTGCCAGCAGACTAGGCACCGGGGAGCTGTTTTTT
CDR3 protein: CASRLGTGELFF

CDR3 length: 18
clone size: -
V gene: TRBV5-5
D gene: TRBD1
J gene: TRBJ2-6
CDR3 DNA: TGTGCCAGCAGCGCCTGGACAGGGCTTCGCTCTGGGGCCAACGTCCTGACTTTC
CDR3 protein: CASSAWTGLRSGANVLTF

CDR3 length: 13
clone size: -
V gene: TRBV19
D gene: TRBD1
J gene: TRBJ2-1
CDR3 DNA: TGTGCCAGTAGACAAGACAGGGGGCGGGAGCAGTTCTTC
CDR3 protein: CASRQDRGREQFF

CDR3 length: 16
clone size: once
V gene: TRBV5-8
D gene: TRBD1
J gene: TRBJ1-1
CDR3 DNA: TGTGCCAGCAGCTTGCGTAGGGGGCTTGGGAACACTGAAGCTTTCTTT
CDR3 protein: CASSLRRGLGNTEAFF

CDR3 length: 18
clone size: -
V gene: TRBV18
D gene: TRBD2
J gene: TRBJ2-3
CDR3 DNA: TGTGCCAGCTCACGACTAACGGGACTAGCGAGTAGCACAGATACGCAGTATTTT
CDR3 protein: CASSRLTGLASSTDTQYF

CDR3 length: 18
clone size: -
V gene: TRBV30
D gene: TRBD2
J gene: TRBJ2-7
CDR3 DNA: TGTGCCTGGGCCCCCCCCTCACTCGGACTAGCGGCACACTACGAACAGTACTTC
CDR3 protein: CAWAPPSLGLAAHYEQYF

CDR3 length: 14
clone size: -
V gene: TRBV6-5
D gene: -
J gene: TRBJ1-1
CDR3 DNA: TGTGCCAGCAGCCGGCTGGGGGCGAGGACTGAAGCTTTCTTT
CDR3 protein: CASSRLGARTEAFF

CDR3 length: 14
clone size: -
V gene: TRBV6-5
D gene: -
J gene: TRBJ1-2
CDR3 DNA: TGTGCCAGCAGTTATCGGCAGGGGTCATATGGCTACACCTTC
CDR3 protein: CASSYRQGSYGYTF

CDR3 length: 15
clone size: -
V gene: TRBV20-1
D gene: -
J gene: TRBJ2-3
CDR3 DNA: TGCAGTGCTAGTCTCGCTAGCTTCGTCACAGATACGCAGTATTTT
CDR3 protein: CSASLASFVTDTQYF

CDR3 length: 15
clone size: few
V gene: TRBV4-1
D gene: -
J gene: TRBJ2-7
CDR3 DNA: TGCGCCAGCAGCCAAGATAGGACACCTACCTACGAGCAGTACTTC
CDR3 protein: CASSQDRTPTYEQYF